The following is a TCR beta chain sequence with its context. Its target is unknown. Naive CD8 populations comprised CD45RO-negative cells positively selected for CCR7, excluding terminally differentiated effector memory CD45RA+ cells. The data belong to a study of shared clonotypes between healthy human individuals. Broader study findings: Though the depth was large, rarefaction showed that sorted-subset sequencing was incomplete.

Clones were sequenced by immunoSEQ multiplex PCR, and TCRdb holds only the in-frame ones, with some missing. The repertoire holds some 2,000,000 clones, with approximately 94% as singletons. V was trimmed by 5 bases and J by 3 bases, leaving 20 bases between them. Germline V gene lookup returns CDR1 MNHEY and CDR2 SMNVEV (reference sequence). This CDR3 comprises 17 residues. The gene calls are TRBV27 and TRBJ2-1; no firm D call. Material: naive CD8+ T cells sorted from blood. The sequence derives from a young man in good health. CDR3 protein: CASSITSSRPLYNEQFF. The CDR3 nucleotides are TGTGCCAGCAGTATAACGAGCAGCCGGCCGCTCTACAATGAGCAGTTCTTC.